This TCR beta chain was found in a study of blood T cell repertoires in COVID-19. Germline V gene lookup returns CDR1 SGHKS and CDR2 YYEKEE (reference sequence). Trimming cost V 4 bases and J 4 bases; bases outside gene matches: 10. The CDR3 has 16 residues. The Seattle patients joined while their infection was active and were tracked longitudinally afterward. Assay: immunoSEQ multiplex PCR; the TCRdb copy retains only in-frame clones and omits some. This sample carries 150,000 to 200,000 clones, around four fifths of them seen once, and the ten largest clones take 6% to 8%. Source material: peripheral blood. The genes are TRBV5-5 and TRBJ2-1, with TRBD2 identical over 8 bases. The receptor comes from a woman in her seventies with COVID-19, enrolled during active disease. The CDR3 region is CASSNRVSGTYNEQFF. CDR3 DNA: TGTGCCAGCAGCAATCGAGTTAGCGGGACTTACAATGAGCAGTTCTTC.